This T cell receptor beta chain is from a study of breast tumors, draining lymph nodes, adjacent tissues. TCRdb re-derived calls from the multiplex PCR reads in MiXCR, one entry per CDR3 protein. The sample holds tens of thousands of distinct CDR3 sequences; about 23% are singletons and the top ten take approximately 8%. The study's findings and limits: Findings are consistent with lymph node origin and intratumoral expansion of most tumor T cells. Tumor T cell lymph node origin was a supported hypothesis, not proven.

In this sample, this clonotype turned up a few times. The target antigen is unknown. The sequence was collected from a female donor with breast cancer. Some clones in this sample may be carry-over from other donors' samples. The sequencing sample was made of breast tumor tissue.

For the CDR3, the DNA is TGCGCCAGCAGCCGAAACAGGGGCCCCTTAAAGGAGACCCAGTACTTC. Translated, it gives CASSRNRGPLKETQYF. This sequence joins TRBV4-1 and TRBJ2-5, with TRBD1 identical over 7 bases. Germline CDR1 is MGHRA and CDR2 is YSYEKL. This CDR3 is 16 amino acids long. J lost 5 bases, V lost 4 bases, and 13 bases had no gene match.